This TCR beta chain was found in a study of T-cell memory formation after mild COVID-19. Study details: Largely, the TCR clusters proved donor specific.

Notes on the study in general: Day 15 to 85 contracting clones showed balanced CD4/CD8; later expanders leaned CD4+. Clones that contracted clustered mainly in CM and EM if CD4+ and in EMRA if CD8+.

In its sample, this clonotype was seen a few times. What it binds is not known. The CDR3 is 14 amino acids. Trimming took 5 bases from V and 9 from J, leaving 18 bases between them. Per the germline V gene, CDR1 is MDHEN and CDR2 is SYDVKM. TCRdb re-analysed the 5' RACE reads in MiXCR, keeping a single row per CDR3 protein. This table has 200,000 to 250,000 distinct CDR3 sequences, approximately 9% appearing once. The sequenced sample consisted of PBMCs or a T cell subset sorted from them (not recorded which). V and J are TRBV28 and TRBJ2-3, with D unresolved. This TCR came from a man aged 18 to 29 who had mild COVID-19 (a few samples of this study predate the infection). Cell type and time point are not known. CDR3 sequence reads: CASSLPSPAQTQYF. The CDR3 region has the DNA TGTGCCAGCAGTCTCCCGAGTCCGGCCCAAACGCAGTATTTT.